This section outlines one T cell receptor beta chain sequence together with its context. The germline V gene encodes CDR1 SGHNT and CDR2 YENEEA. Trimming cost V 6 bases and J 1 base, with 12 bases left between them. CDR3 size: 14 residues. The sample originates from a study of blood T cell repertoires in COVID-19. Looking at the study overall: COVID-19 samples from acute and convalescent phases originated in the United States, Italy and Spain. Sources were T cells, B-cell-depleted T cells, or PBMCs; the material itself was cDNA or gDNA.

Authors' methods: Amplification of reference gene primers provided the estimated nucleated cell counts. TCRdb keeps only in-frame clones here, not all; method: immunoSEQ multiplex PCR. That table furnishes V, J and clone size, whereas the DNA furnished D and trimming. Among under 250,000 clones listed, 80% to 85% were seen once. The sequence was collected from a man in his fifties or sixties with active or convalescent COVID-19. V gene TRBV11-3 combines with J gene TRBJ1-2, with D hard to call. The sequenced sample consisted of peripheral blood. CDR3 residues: CASSLREINYGYTF. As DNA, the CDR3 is TGTGCCAGCAGTCTCCGGGAAATTAACTATGGCTACACCTTC.